The entry below describes one T cell receptor (beta chain). As processed by the authors: Estimates of nucleated cell counts were drawn from the amplification of reference gene primers. Clones were read by immunoSEQ multiplex PCR, and TCRdb kept only the in-frame ones, dropping some. V and J calls and clone size are copied from that table; D and trimming were computed from the DNA. The sample lists 150,000 to 200,000 clones, approximately 92% occurring once. V lost 5 bases, J lost 1 base, and 3 bases stayed unmatched. From germline, CDR1 is SGHVS and CDR2 FNYEAQ. This CDR3 is built from 15 residues. The data were obtained in a study of blood T cell repertoires in COVID-19.

This chain uses TRBV7-6 with TRBJ2-5; 11 bases are shared with TRBD2. This clonotype was obtained from a woman in her 40s with acute COVID-19. Sequenced sample: PBMCs or T cells enriched from blood (not recorded which). In nucleotides, the CDR3 is TGTGCCAGCAGCGCGGGACTAGCGGTCCAAGAGACCCAGTACTTC. It is translated as CASSAGLAVQETQYF.